This passage covers 24 T cell receptor beta chains from one sample sequenced in a study of breast tumors, draining lymph nodes, adjacent tissues. Axillary draining lymph nodes of breast cancer patients supplied the node samples. TCRdb re-called the multiplex PCR reads through MiXCR, storing one row per CDR3 protein. The sample gives approximately 230,000 distinct CDR3 sequences, under 35% of which show up once; under 4.5% is in the top ten. Input material: axillary lymph node tissue. The receptor set was obtained from a female donor with breast cancer. Some clones in this sample may be carry-over from other donors' samples.

This clonotype occurred many times. The CDR3 loop is CASSLESYEQYF. CDR3 DNA: TGTGCCAGCAGCTTAGAGTCCTACGAGCAGTACTTC. The V and J genes are TRBV7-9 and TRBJ2-7; D unclear. The germline V gene has CDR1 SEHNR and CDR2 FQNEAQ (reference sequence). V was shortened by 1 base and J by 1 base, with 2 bases between the two germline ends. The CDR3 contains 12 residues.

This clonotype was counted at least ten times. The rearrangement uses TRBV5-6 and TRBJ2-5; D is uncertain. CDR1 is SGHDT, CDR2 YYEEEE, per germline. V lost 2 bases and J 3 bases, leaving 17 bases between the germline ends. This CDR3 has 16 amino acids. CDR3 loop: CASSFPGRSTEETQYF. CDR3 bases: TGTGCCAGCAGCTTCCCTGGTAGAAGCACAGAAGAGACCCAGTACTTC.

This clonotype was seen at least ten times. The rearrangement uses TRBV11-2 and TRBJ2-2; TRBD1 aligns across 7 bases. J gave up 1 base and V 2 bases, and 1 base lay outside the gene matches. CDR3 length: 15 residues. Germline CDR1 is SGHAT and CDR2 is FQNNGV. The CDR3 region is CASSLWTGNTGELFF. The CDR3 DNA reads TGTGCCAGCAGCTTATGGACAGGGAACACCGGGGAGCTGTTTTTT.

Notes on this clonotype: Mismatch with germline at one junction end may stem from a read error. This chain uses TRBV12-3 or TRBV12-4 with TRBJ1-5; D gene uncertain. The CDR3 contains 11 residues. The CDR3 DNA reads TGTGCCACCAGTCCGGGACAGCCCCAGCATTTT. As protein: CATSPGQPQHF.

Comments on this clonotype: This may be a read error, as it is one base from a much larger clone. The chain recombines TRBV5-1 with TRBJ2-3; TRBD2 agrees at 16 bases. The CDR3 contains 16 residues. V trimming: 3 bases; J trimming: 4 bases; junction bases outside the gene matches: 2. Per germline, CDR1 SGHRS and CDR2 YFSETQ. Written as DNA, the CDR3 is TGCGCCAGCAGCTCGGGACTAGCGGGAGGGCCAGATACGCAGTATTTT. This codes for CASSSGLAGGPDTQYF.

This clonotype was detected ten times or more. The chain is built from TRBV9 and TRBJ2-2; 8 bases map to TRBD2. V shed 4 bases and J 6 bases; nucleotides not matched to a gene: 11. Germline loops: CDR1 SGDLS, CDR2 YYNGEE. The CDR3 is 16 amino acids. The CDR3 nucleotides are TGTGCCAGCAGCCCGGGACTAGTGGTCGGGGCCGGGGAGCTGTTTTTT. It yields the protein CASSPGLVVGAGELFF.

As for this clonotype: The CDR3 carries no conserved terminal phenylalanine or tryptophan, so it likely arises from a read error. V usage is TRBV20-1 and J usage is TRBJ1-5; possible D gene TRBD1, 6 bases. The CDR3 covers 15 residues. Between the trimmed V and J ends, which lost 5 bases and 6 bases, there was a span of 20 bases. In germline, CDR1 is DFQATT, CDR2 SNEGSKA (reference sequence). CDR3 in DNA: TGCAGTGCTGGGCTAGGGGGGGGGGCGGCTCAGCCCCAGCATGGT. As protein: CSAGLGGGAAQPQHG.

The chain is built from TRBV5-4 and TRBJ2-3; a possible D gene is TRBD2 (6 bases). The CDR3 totals 13 residues. Germline values: CDR1 SGHNT, CDR2 YYREEE (reference sequence). V dropped 7 bases and J dropped 2 bases, with 11 bases sitting between them. CDR3 coding DNA: TGTGCCAGCGGGTGGGGGGACACAGATACGCAGTATTTT. This encodes CASGWGDTDTQYF.

The chain employs TRBV4-3 and TRBJ1-1; D call uncertain. V gave up 3 bases and J gave up 1 base, with 6 bases separating them. The CDR3 is made up of 13 amino acids. Germline loops: CDR1 LGHNA, CDR2 YSLEER. DNA for the CDR3: TGCGCCAGCAGCCATGCCCCGAACACTGAAGCTTTCTTT. This translates into CASSHAPNTEAFF.

The V gene is TRBV9, the J gene TRBJ2-6; TRBD1 matches at 9 bases. CDR1 is SGDLS and CDR2 is YYNGEE in the germline V gene. V lost 3 bases to trimming and J lost 2 bases; unmatched junction nucleotides: 9. The CDR3 is 18 amino acids. The CDR3 DNA sequence: TGTGCCAGCAGCGCACCGGGACAGGGAGGCCCTGGGGCCAACGTCCTGACTTTC. It specifies CASSAPGQGGPGANVLTF. Together with reference TRBV9 and TRBJ2-6, the CDR3 gives the full variable domain: DSGVTQTPKHLITATGQRVTLRCSPRSGDLSVYWYQQSLDQGLQFLIQYYNGEERAKGNILERFSAQQFPDLHSELNLSSLELGDSALYFCASSAPGQGGPGANVLTFGAGSRLTVL.

The J gene is TRBJ1-5, the V gene TRBV20-1, with D maybe TRBD1 (5 bases). The CDR3 totals 13 residues. V gave up 6 bases and J gave up 14 bases, with 23 bases separating them. Germline CDR1 is DFQATT and CDR2 is SNEGSKA (reference sequence). The DNA for the CDR3 is TGCAGTGCCTCGCAGCAGCGGGACTCCTACGAGCATTTT. This translates into CSASQQRDSYEHF.

The chain has TRBV7-2 and TRBJ2-7; 10 nucleotides match TRBD2. The CDR3 is 17 residues long. From germline, CDR1 is SGHTA and CDR2 FQGNSA. Trimming at V came to 6 bases and at J to 0 bases, leaving 11 bases not matched to a gene. For the CDR3, the DNA is TGTGCCAGCAGACCCGGGACTAGCGCGGGGAGCTCCTACGAGCAGTACTTC. Translation: CASRPGTSAGSSYEQYF.

The V call is TRBV7-8, the J call TRBJ1-4; D not resolved. Germline assignment: CDR1 SGHVS and CDR2 FQNEAQ. V gave up 1 base and J gave up 15 bases, with 12 bases separating them. CDR3 size: 12 residues. This CDR3 reads CASSLGSAGLFF. As DNA, the CDR3 is TGTGCCAGCAGCTTAGGGTCAGCCGGGTTGTTTTTT.

This clonotype was counted a few times. The rearrangement uses TRBV30 and TRBJ2-7; D remains ambiguous. Trimming removed 2 bases from V and 0 bases from J, with 20 bases in between. Germline lookup yields CDR1 GTSNPN and CDR2 SVGIG (reference sequence). The CDR3 contains 17 residues. In DNA, the CDR3 is TGTGCCTGGAGTAGAGGCGGAGTTCAACCCAGCTCCTACGAGCAGTACTTC. Its protein is CAWSRGGVQPSSYEQYF.

This clonotype was observed a handful of times. J is TRBJ2-1 and V is TRBV7-7; D remains ambiguous. The CDR3 extends over 11 amino acids. Trimming removed 11 bases at V and 2 bases at J, with 7 bases between. Germline V CDR1 and CDR2: SSHAT, FNYEAQ (reference sequence). The CDR3, as DNA: TGTGCCCTCGCCCCCTACAATGAGCAGTTCTTC. Protein: CALAPYNEQFF. The full variable domain, with the rest looked up from reference TRBV7-7 and TRBJ2-1, is GAGVSQSPRYKVTKRGQDVTLRCDPISSHATLYWYQQALGQGPEFLTYFNYEAQPDKSGLPSDRFSAERPEGSISTLTIQRTEQRDSAMYRCALAPYNEQFFGPGTRLTVL.

This clonotype was detected many times. The chain couples TRBV5-1 to TRBJ1-2; D call uncertain. Germline V gene sequence: CDR1 SGHRS, CDR2 YFSETQ. There are 16 residues in the CDR3. The germline V and J ends were trimmed by 0 bases and 0 bases, with 12 bases remaining between them. CDR3 residues: CASSLGFSESNYGYTF. In nucleotides, the CDR3 is TGCGCCAGCAGCTTGGGATTTTCAGAATCTAACTATGGCTACACCTTC.

This clonotype was seen a handful of times. The genes are TRBV30 and TRBJ1-4; no firm D call. V lost 1 base, J lost 3 bases, and 6 bases lay in between. The V gene's germline CDR1 is GTSNPN and CDR2 SVGIG (reference sequence). The CDR3 spans 13 residues. In DNA, the CDR3 is TGTGCCTGGAGTGCTCACCCTAATGAAAAACTGTTTTTT. Protein: CAWSAHPNEKLFF.

The sample holds many counts of this clonotype. The genes are TRBV7-9 and TRBJ2-7; D gene uncertain. Germline V CDR1 and CDR2: SEHNR, FQNEAQ (reference sequence). V lost 5 bases to trimming and J lost 6 bases, with 14 bases between them. The CDR3 consists of 13 residues. The CDR3 is CASSPRMVVEQYF. The DNA of the CDR3 is TGTGCCAGCAGCCCTAGGATGGTGGTCGAGCAGTACTTC. The full variable domain, rest sourced from reference TRBV7-9 and TRBJ2-7, is DTGVSQNPRHKITKRGQNVTFRCDPISEHNRLYWYRQTLGQGPEFLTYFQNEAQLEKSRLLSDRFSAERPKGSFSTLEIQRTEQGDSAMYLCASSPRMVVEQYFGPGTRLTVT.

This clonotype was seen at least ten times. The chain links TRBV6-6 to TRBJ2-5, with 9 bases lining up with TRBD1. The length of the CDR3 is 14 residues. CDR1 is MNHNY and CDR2 is SVGAGI in the germline V gene (reference sequence). V lost 5 bases to trimming and J lost 4 bases; unmatched junction nucleotides: 5. CDR3 region: CASSPRDRVETQYF. The CDR3 bases are TGTGCCAGCAGTCCCCGGGACAGGGTAGAGACCCAGTACTTC.

The V gene is TRBV20-1, the J gene TRBJ2-1; TRBD2 aligns across 11 bases. Trimming removed 3 bases from V and 3 bases from J; junction bases left unmatched: 4. This CDR3 spans 15 amino acids. Germline CDR1 and CDR2: DFQATT and SNEGSKA (reference sequence). The CDR3 reads CSARGTSGGYNEQFF. Written as DNA, the CDR3 is TGCAGTGCTAGGGGCACTAGCGGGGGCTACAATGAGCAGTTCTTC.

The rearrangement links TRBV15 to TRBJ2-6; D possibly corresponds to TRBD1 (6 bases). Germline V gene lookup returns CDR1 LNHNV and CDR2 YYDKDF (reference sequence). This CDR3 is 15 amino acids long. Trimming took 2 bases from V and 4 from J, leaving 9 bases between them. In DNA form, the CDR3 reads TGTGCCACCAGCAGAAGGGGGACCGGGGCCAACGTCCTGACTTTC. Encoded protein: CATSRRGTGANVLTF.

This clonotype was recorded many times. The rearrangement joins TRBV14 to TRBJ2-2; D tentatively reads TRBD1 or TRBD2 (6 bases each). Trimming shortened V by 6 bases and J by 0 bases, and 11 bases separated the two germline ends. Germline V CDR1 and CDR2: SGHDN, FVKESK. CDR3 length equals 15 residues. The CDR3 reads CASRRDNSNTGELFF. Here the CDR3 DNA reads TGTGCCAGCAGGCGGGACAACTCGAACACCGGGGAGCTGTTTTTT.

This clonotype was seen many times. This chain uses TRBV5-1 with TRBJ1-4, with D tentatively TRBD1 (6 bases). The CDR3 consists of 12 residues. Trimming took off 3 bases at V and 8 bases at J, with 8 bases between the two ends. Per the germline V gene, CDR1 is SGHRS and CDR2 is YFSETQ. The DNA for the CDR3 is TGCGCCAGCAGCTATAGGGGGGAAAAACTGTTTTTT. Its translation is CASSYRGEKLFF.

This clonotype was observed many times. The chain links TRBV11-2 to TRBJ2-7; D gene ambiguous. Germline-derived CDR1 and CDR2 are SGHAT and FQNNGV. The CDR3 spans 14 residues. Between the trimmed V and J ends, which lost 1 base and 4 bases, there was a span of 11 bases. CDR3 loop: CASSLGAVGYEQYF. The CDR3 DNA is TGTGCCAGCAGCTTAGGAGCAGTAGGGTACGAGCAGTACTTC.